Listed here are 27 T cell receptor beta chains from one sample, sequenced in a study of OX40 agonist ivuxolimab in advanced cancers. Measured with immunoSEQ multiplex PCR; TCRdb has only the in-frame clones, and not every one. The sample lists 20,000 to 25,000 clones, roughly 80% occurring once. This specimen consisted of CD4+ or CD8+ T cells sorted from blood, obtained in a trial of the OX40 agonist ivuxolimab. These receptors all come from an adult with an advanced solid tumor such as melanoma, head and neck, liver or kidney cancer.

Here the CDR3 reads CASSSRGSNYGYTF. For the CDR3, the DNA is TGTGCCAGCAGCTCACGGGGATCTAACTATGGCTACACCTTC. This chain uses TRBV5-6 with TRBJ1-2; the D is unclear. CDR1 and CDR2 (germline): SGHDT, YYEEEE. The CDR3 has 14 residues. The V and J ends lost 3 bases and 0 bases respectively, with 9 bases between them.

The chain has TRBV10-2 and TRBJ2-5; D not certain. Germline V gene data show CDR1 as WSHSY and CDR2 as SAAADI. The V end lost 4 bases, the J end lost 4 bases, and 10 bases lay between the germline ends. CDR3 length: 13 amino acids. The CDR3 is CASSVPPTETQYF. CDR3 nucleotide sequence: TGCGCCAGCAGTGTTCCTCCCACAGAGACCCAGTACTTC.

The rearrangement joins TRBV18 to TRBJ1-1; D not resolved. CDR1 and CDR2 (germline): KGHSH, LQKENI. V dropped 0 bases and J dropped 0 bases, with 8 bases sitting between them. This CDR3 is 15 amino acids long. The CDR3 sequence: CASSPPVLMNTEAFF. For the CDR3, the DNA is TGTGCCAGCTCACCACCGGTTTTAATGAACACTGAAGCTTTCTTT.

The rearrangement uses TRBV19 and TRBJ2-7; weak D call: TRBD1 (6 bases). In germline, CDR1 is LNHDA, CDR2 SQIVND (reference sequence). V was pared by 1 base and J by 6 bases, with 7 bases between. The CDR3 length is 12 residues. The CDR3 bases are TGTGCCAGTAGTATAGGAGGGGGCGAGCAGTACTTC. Translating it yields CASSIGGGEQYF.

V usage is TRBV6-6 and J usage is TRBJ2-3; D may be TRBD1 (6 bases). CDR3 length: 13 amino acids. CDR1 MNHNY and CDR2 SVGAGI come from the germline V gene (reference sequence). Between the trimmed V and J ends, which lost 11 bases and 0 bases, there was a span of 12 bases. The CDR3 reads CAGKGVSTDTQYF. The CDR3 bases are TGTGCCGGAAAGGGGGTTAGCACAGATACGCAGTATTTT.

J is TRBJ2-3 and V is TRBV5-4; a weak D match, TRBD1 (5 bases). The V end was cut by 0 bases, the J end by 2 bases, with 13 bases between. Germline-derived CDR1 and CDR2 are SGHNT and YYREEE (reference sequence). This CDR3 is built from 16 residues. The CDR3 sequence: CASSLAPRGYTDTQYF. CDR3 sequence (DNA): TGTGCCAGCAGCTTGGCCCCTAGGGGATACACAGATACGCAGTATTTT.

The CDR3 DNA reads as TGTGCCAGCAGCTTTTCGGCAGGACACTACGAGCAGTACTTC. This sequence encodes CASSFSAGHYEQYF. This chain connects TRBV5-4 to TRBJ2-7, with a tentative D call TRBD1 (5 bases). The CDR3 totals 14 residues. Trimming pared 2 bases from V and 3 bases from J, leaving 12 bases between. Germline CDR1 reads SGHNT; CDR2 reads YYREEE (reference sequence).

This clone qualifies as medium-sized. The genes are TRBV9 and TRBJ2-7; D is ambiguous. This CDR3 region has 13 residues. V was pared by 4 bases and J by 3 bases, with 11 bases between. The V gene's germline CDR1 is SGDLS and CDR2 YYNGEE. CDR3 loop: CASSPRRDYEQYF. CDR3 coding DNA: TGTGCCAGCAGCCCTCGAAGAGACTACGAGCAGTACTTC.

The rearrangement links TRBV9 to TRBJ2-3, with 11 positions matching TRBD2. Germline CDR1 and CDR2: SGDLS and YYNGEE. The CDR3 loop spans 15 amino acids. J gave up 6 bases and V 2 bases, and 5 bases lay outside the gene matches. The DNA of the CDR3 is TGTGCCAGCAGCGTTAGCGGGGGGGCGATCGATACGCAGTATTTT. Translating gives CASSVSGGAIDTQYF.

By frequency in the sample, this clone is medium-sized. This chain connects TRBV7-6 to TRBJ2-3; D is perhaps TRBD2 (5 bases). V lost 4 bases, J lost 7 bases, and 15 bases lay in between. The CDR3 extends over 14 amino acids. The germline CDR1 and CDR2 sequences are SGHVS and FNYEAQ. The CDR3 region is CASSSPRRAYTQYF. CDR3 coding DNA: TGTGCCAGCAGCTCCCCCCGGCGGGCCTATACGCAGTATTTT.

This clone came up a few times. The rearrangement joins TRBV4-3 to TRBJ2-1, with 8 bases lining up with TRBD2. The germline gives CDR1 LGHNA, CDR2 YSLEER. This CDR3 region has 16 residues. V trimming: 0 bases; J trimming: 4 bases; junction bases outside the gene matches: 5. The CDR3 spells CASSQDRSGGYNEQFF. DNA of the CDR3: TGCGCCAGCAGCCAAGATAGAAGCGGGGGTTACAATGAGCAGTTCTTC.

In DNA form, the CDR3 reads TGTGCCAGCAGCGTAGCAGGTAGCGGGGGGGCGGTGGAGACCCAGTACTTC. Protein sequence: CASSVAGSGGAVETQYF. The chain combines TRBV9 with TRBJ2-5; 11 bases align to TRBD2. V was clipped by 0 bases and J by 5 bases; unmatched bases: 9. Germline CDR1 and CDR2: SGDLS and YYNGEE. The CDR3 has 17 amino acids.

The rearrangement joins TRBV6-1 to TRBJ2-2; 8 bases fit TRBD1. The CDR3 runs to 13 residues. V trimming: 8 bases; J trimming: 6 bases; junction bases outside the gene matches: 5. CDR1 MNHNS and CDR2 SASEGT come from the germline V gene. CDR3 bases: TGTGCCAGCCAGGGGGCGAGTTCCGGGGAGCTGTTTTTT. Translation gives CASQGASSGELFF.

V and J are TRBV7-6 and TRBJ2-5; maybe TRBD2 (5 bases). The end of the DNA is better explained by TRBJ2-7, so the J call may be wrong. Per germline, CDR1 SGHVS and CDR2 FNYEAQ. The CDR3 loop spans 13 amino acids. Written as DNA, the CDR3 is TGTGCCAGCAGCCTGAACTGGGGAGACGAGCAGTACTTC. It specifies CASSLNWGDEQYF.

The chain is built from TRBV5-6 and TRBJ1-3, with D maybe TRBD1 (5 bases). This CDR3 is 13 amino acids long. The germline gives CDR1 SGHDT, CDR2 YYEEEE. Trimming removed 5 bases at V and 2 bases at J, with 8 bases between. The CDR3 bases are TGTGCCAGCAGTCCAGGGCCTGGAAACACCATATATTTT. This translates into CASSPGPGNTIYF.

The chain links TRBV14 to TRBJ2-2; D is unclear. Between the trimmed V and J ends, which lost 3 bases and 4 bases, there was a span of 9 bases. The CDR3 consists of 14 residues. Germline loops: CDR1 SGHDN, CDR2 FVKESK. The CDR3 protein is CASSHPQFTGELFF. In DNA, the CDR3 is TGTGCCAGCAGCCACCCACAGTTCACCGGGGAGCTGTTTTTT.

The chain joins TRBV28 to TRBJ1-5, with a possible D match to TRBD1 (6 bases). CDR1 is MDHEN and CDR2 is SYDVKM in the germline V gene. Trimming cost V 3 bases and J 3 bases, with 12 bases left between them. This CDR3 comprises 15 residues. CDR3 protein: CASSFRGANNQPQHF. The CDR3 DNA reads TGTGCCAGCAGTTTCCGGGGGGCAAACAATCAGCCCCAGCATTTT. The whole variable domain, remainder taken from reference TRBV28 and TRBJ1-5, is DVKVTQSSRYLVKRTGEKVFLECVQDMDHENMFWYRQDPGLGLRLIYFSYDVKMKEKGDIPEGYSVSREKKERFSLILESASTNQTSMYLCASSFRGANNQPQHFGDGTRLSIL.

The chain recombines TRBV27 with TRBJ2-5; 11 bases are a match to TRBD2. With 1 base clipped from V and 5 bases from J, the junction kept 3 bases outside the gene matches. This CDR3 region has 15 residues. Germline lookup yields CDR1 MNHEY and CDR2 SMNVEV (reference sequence). The CDR3 coding sequence is TGTGCCAGCAGTTTATTCCTAGCGGGGGGTGAGACCCAGTACTTC. It codes for CASSLFLAGGETQYF.

The chain joins TRBV5-6 to TRBJ2-5, with 9 bases that match TRBD1. From germline, CDR1 is SGHDT and CDR2 YYEEEE. The length of the CDR3 is 15 residues. The V segment lost 0 bases and the J segment 5 bases; nucleotides outside the gene matches: 5. CDR3 in amino acids: CASSLDRGPRETQYF. In DNA, the CDR3 is TGTGCCAGCAGCTTGGACAGGGGGCCTAGGGAGACCCAGTACTTC.

The chain carries TRBV9 and TRBJ1-1, with D unclear. This CDR3 is built from 15 residues. Germline CDR1 reads SGDLS; CDR2 reads YYNGEE. V lost 0 bases and J lost 0, with 9 bases in between. This CDR3 is CASSVGGLMNTEAFF. CDR3 coding DNA: TGTGCCAGCAGCGTAGGGGGATTGATGAACACTGAAGCTTTCTTT. Complete variable domain (other parts from reference TRBV9 and TRBJ1-1): DSGVTQTPKHLITATGQRVTLRCSPRSGDLSVYWYQQSLDQGLQFLIQYYNGEERAKGNILERFSAQQFPDLHSELNLSSLELGDSALYFCASSVGGLMNTEAFFGQGTRLTVV.

The J gene is TRBJ2-7, the V gene TRBV27; 7 nucleotides agree with TRBD1. From germline, CDR1 is MNHEY and CDR2 SMNVEV (reference sequence). CDR3 length: 13 amino acids. Trimming took 8 bases from V and 3 from J; bases not matched to a gene: 7. The CDR3 protein is CASSLGQFYEQYF. DNA for the CDR3: TGTGCCAGCTCCCTGGGACAGTTCTACGAGCAGTACTTC.

The chain employs TRBV6-6 and TRBJ2-7, with TRBD1 as a possible D gene (5 bases). This CDR3 comprises 13 residues. V was clipped by 2 bases and J by 2 bases, with 7 bases between them. The V gene's germline CDR1 is MNHNY and CDR2 SVGAGI (reference sequence). The CDR3 spells CASSYQGPYEQYF. The CDR3 bases are TGTGCCAGCAGTTACCAGGGCCCCTACGAGCAGTACTTC.

J is TRBJ2-7 and V is TRBV27, with TRBD1 identical over 7 bases. Losses at the gene ends were 6 bases for V and 6 bases for J; bases not matched to a gene: 11. The germline CDR1 and CDR2 sequences are MNHEY and SMNVEV (reference sequence). The CDR3 has 14 amino acids. The CDR3 reads CASSLRQGTGEQYF. The DNA of the CDR3 is TGTGCCAGCAGCCTAAGACAGGGCACCGGCGAGCAGTACTTC.

The CDR3 reads CASSLWQGQQETQYF. CDR3 bases: TGTGCCAGCAGCTTATGGCAGGGACAACAAGAGACCCAGTACTTC. The chain combines TRBV7-7 with TRBJ2-5; D is perhaps TRBD1 (6 bases). Germline V CDR1 and CDR2: SSHAT, FNYEAQ (reference sequence). The ends were cut back, 2 bases at V and 2 bases at J, with 12 bases in the middle. This CDR3 is 15 amino acids long.

This sequence joins TRBV15 and TRBJ1-1; D gene uncertain. Deletions cut 0 bases from V and 4 bases from J, with 9 bases between. Germline lookup yields CDR1 LNHNV and CDR2 YYDKDF (reference sequence). The CDR3 runs to 14 residues. CDR3 coding DNA: TGTGCCACCAGCAGAGATTTGACGGGCACTGAAGCTTTCTTT. Protein: CATSRDLTGTEAFF.

This clone was detected many times. V usage is TRBV7-6 and J usage is TRBJ2-1, with 7 bases aligning to TRBD2. In germline, CDR1 is SGHVS, CDR2 FNYEAQ. The J segment lost 6 bases and the V segment lost 5 bases, leaving 10 bases of the junction unmatched. The CDR3 spans 15 residues. This chain's CDR3 is CASSVIPSSGNEQFF. The CDR3 DNA reads TGTGCCAGCAGCGTAATCCCCTCTAGCGGCAATGAGCAGTTCTTC. Based on the CDR3 plus reference TRBV7-6 and TRBJ2-1, the full variable domain is GAGVSQSPRYKVTKRGQDVALRCDPISGHVSLYWYRQALGQGPEFLTYFNYEAQQDKSGLPNDRFSAERPEGSISTLTIQRTEQRDSAMYRCASSVIPSSGNEQFFGPGTRLTVL.

This clone was detected a few times. The rearrangement joins TRBV23-1 to TRBJ1-5; TRBD1 matches 7 bases. TRBV23-1 belongs to the ORF category, with a function that is uncertain. J was trimmed by 7 bases and V by 4 bases; bases with no gene match: 7. The CDR3 has 14 amino acids. The CDR3 DNA reads as TGCGCCAGCAGTCTATACAGGGGAGGCCAGCCCCAGCATTTT. The encoded protein is CASSLYRGGQPQHF.